This paragraph reports one T cell receptor (beta chain). The target of this receptor is not known. Base qualities are missing; no much larger clone stands one base away. Each collaborating institution followed its own protocols to collect whole blood in K2EDTA tubes. Collaborator samples were shipped for TCRbeta analysis as frozen whole blood, isolated PBMCs, or DNA extracted from either sample type. This record comes from a study of blood T cell repertoires in COVID-19 (dated by TCRdb to 2018 to 2020). With regard to the full study: Collaborator samples came from the United States, Italy and Spain and covered acute and convalescent phases of COVID-19. The material from the prospective study consisted of cDNA or gDNA derived from T cells, B-cell-depleted T cells, or PBMCs. Subjects who had been exposed to COVID-19, were actively infected with it, or had recovered from it provided the deeply sampled blood TCRbeta repertoires that made up the dataset. A freely available public database, intended as a resource for researchers studying the immune response to SARS-CoV-2, is where the repertoires were released. The samples were drawn from two sources: the first 160 participants of the ongoing ImmuneRACE study, and 1,254 subjects contributed by 6 global collaborators. The sample metadata nearly always contained a de-identified subject ID, COVID-19 status, age in years and sex. Where HLA class I and class II types were available, the types were taken from metadata supplied by the sample provider, not from assay-based typing.

Study-wide findings and limitations: The quantity of clinical and demographic metadata differed by source and by participant and was supplied without curation.

TCRbeta CDR3 regions were amplified from genomic DNA using the immunoSEQ Assay, a bias-controlled multiplex PCR. Concerning the study's data processing: Nucleated cell counts per sample were estimated from amplification of reference gene primers within the assay. To quantify the absolute abundance of each unique TCRbeta CDR3 rearrangement, sequence reads were collapsed and filtered. Productive Simpson clonality was computed per sample as the square root of Simpson's diversity index over productive rearrangements. TCRdb provides this immuneACCESS table in a form limited to in-frame rearrangements. Some clones are lacking; in checked studies, under half of them reflect an unresolved V gene, and why the rest are absent is not known. From that table come the V and J calls and clone size; the DNA was used to work out D and trimming. The sample data list approximately 270,000 clones, and roughly 85% of these were observed just once. Roughly 3.1% of the sample is in the top ten clones.

The clonotype was recovered from a man in his late teens or twenties with active or convalescent COVID-19. Sequences were obtained from peripheral blood.

The CDR3 is CASSPDRDRGLYQNQPQHF. The DNA sequence is TGTGCCAGCAGCCCTGACCGGGACAGGGGACTTTACCAGAATCAGCCCCAGCATTTT. The rearranged segments are TRBV3-1 (or the pseudogene TRBV3-2) and TRBJ1-5; 10 central nucleotides agree with TRBD1. The germline V gene (reference sequence) supplies CDR1 LGHDT and CDR2 YNNKEL. V ends up 4 bases short and J 4 bases short, with an unmatched junction base count of 16. The CDR3 spans 19 residues, from the cysteine through the phenylalanine. Only CDR3 DNA is held: 57 bases, read in frame from base 1.